These 18 T cell receptor beta chains were sequenced from one sample in a study of regulatory T cells in long-lasting Graves disease (dated by TCRdb to about 2021). Receptor amplification or capture employed multiplex PCR. These reads were obtained on an Illumina HiSeq 4000. To build TCR beta libraries, CDR3 regions were amplified by Arm-PCR using iRepertoire HTBI primers. The public reads were reprocessed in TCRdb via fastp at Q25 and MiXCR, keeping in-frame beta chains. Identical CDR3 proteins give one entry, which carries the most common genes and DNA. The sample records approximately 400,000 distinct CDR3 sequences, around 15% of which are singletons. The ten largest clones represent approximately 22% of the sample. The time point label of this sample denotes: newly diagnosed GD, antithyroid drugs for less than 3 months. For both TCR sequencing and RNA sequencing, RNA was extracted from PBMCs using TRIzol.

Here the sequenced sample was peripheral blood mononuclear cells (PBMCs), taken at new diagnosis, from a patient treated with antithyroid drugs. Every receptor here comes from a female donor with Graves disease.

This clonotype came up many times. The rearrangement links TRBV24-1 to TRBJ2-5; D may be TRBD1 (7 bases). The CDR3 covers 18 residues. V was shortened by 3 bases and J by 5 bases, with 24 bases between the two germline ends. Germline CDR1 reads KGHDR; CDR2 reads SFDVKD. As DNA, the CDR3 is TGTGCCACCAGTGATCCCCAAGCCCGGGACAGCGGAGGGGAGACCCAGTACTTC. Its protein is CATSDPQARDSGGETQYF.

This clonotype was seen ten or more times. CDR3 in amino acids: CSVEDRGQPHNEQFF. The CDR3 nucleotides are TGCAGCGTTGAAGACAGGGGGCAGCCCCACAATGAGCAGTTCTTC. The rearrangement links TRBV29-1 to TRBJ2-1, with 8 bases that match TRBD1. The V gene's germline CDR1 is SQVTM and CDR2 ANQGSEA. The CDR3 spans 15 residues. The junction had 6 bases not matched to a gene; V was cut back by 0 bases and J by 5 bases.

Many counts were recorded for this clonotype. The V and J genes are TRBV7-9 and TRBJ2-5, with 8 bases lining up with TRBD2. V trimming: 2 bases; J trimming: 1 base; junction bases outside the gene matches: 0. Germline V gene data show CDR1 as SEHNR and CDR2 as FQNEAQ (reference sequence). This CDR3 spans 14 amino acids. The CDR3 sequence is CASSLTSGQETQYF. CDR3 DNA sequence: TGTGCCAGCAGCTTAACTAGCGGCCAAGAGACCCAGTACTTC.

This clonotype was seen ten or more times. This chain connects TRBV6-1 to TRBJ2-7; 8 bases fit TRBD1. V shed 6 bases, J shed 3 bases, and the junction held 10 bases outside the gene matches. CDR1 and CDR2 from the germline V gene are MNHNS and SASEGT. This CDR3 region has 15 residues. In DNA, the CDR3 is TGTGCCAGCAGCCTGGGGACAGGCGAAGTCTACGAGCAGTACTTC. Its translation is CASSLGTGEVYEQYF.

At least ten counts were recorded for this clonotype. The J gene is TRBJ1-4, the V gene TRBV6-1; TRBD1 might be the D (6 bases). Trimming removed 8 bases from V and 4 bases from J, with 14 bases in between. The CDR3 runs to 14 residues. The germline CDR1 and CDR2 sequences are MNHNS and SASEGT. CDR3 bases: TGTGCCAGCGGCACAGGGAGTGATAATGAAAAACTGTTTTTT. It is translated as CASGTGSDNEKLFF.

The table lists this clonotype with many counts. The chain couples TRBV20-1 to TRBJ1-2, with D unresolved. The V end lost 2 bases, the J end lost 2 bases, and 18 bases lay between the germline ends. Germline V CDR1 and CDR2: DFQATT, SNEGSKA (reference sequence). This CDR3 is 16 amino acids long. The chain's CDR3 is CSARPSGQTLNYGYTF. The CDR3, as DNA: TGCAGTGCTAGACCTTCTGGGCAGACACTGAACTATGGCTACACCTTC.

This sequence joins TRBV5-1 and TRBJ1-2; no definite D call. CDR3 length equals 14 residues. Germline V lookup: CDR1 SGHRS, CDR2 YFSETQ. Between the trimmed V and J ends, which lost 0 bases and 4 bases, there was a span of 10 bases. The CDR3: CASSLGSGSYGYTF. The CDR3 DNA reads as TGCGCCAGCAGCTTGGGTTCGGGGAGCTATGGCTACACCTTC.

This clonotype was seen a handful of times. This chain connects TRBV4-3 to TRBJ2-1; a possible D gene is TRBD1 (5 bases). Germline V lookup: CDR1 LGHNA, CDR2 YSLEER. CDR3 length: 13 amino acids. V was pared by 1 base and J by 5 bases, with 6 bases between. The CDR3 is CASSQAGHNEQFF. CDR3 in DNA: TGCGCCAGCAGCCAAGCAGGGCACAATGAGCAGTTCTTC.

The J gene is TRBJ1-6, the V gene TRBV7-3; D remains unclear. The CDR3 length is 16 residues. The germline gives CDR1 SGHTA, CDR2 FQGTGA. Trimming took 2 bases from V and 1 from J, leaving 9 bases between them. The CDR3 here is CASSLSGRSYNSPLHF. The CDR3 DNA reads as TGTGCCAGCAGCTTATCCGGACGGTCCTATAATTCACCCCTCCACTTT.

This clonotype has ten or more counts. This chain uses TRBV5-1 with TRBJ1-2, with D possibly being TRBD1 (6 bases). This CDR3 is built from 13 residues. Germline lookup yields CDR1 SGHRS and CDR2 YFSETQ. The V gene lost 4 bases and the J gene lost 5 bases, with 12 bases spanning the gap. The CDR3 DNA follows: TGCGCCAGCAGCATAGGACAGATATATGGCTACACCTTC. Its translation is CASSIGQIYGYTF. The whole variable domain, filled in from reference TRBV5-1 and TRBJ1-2, reads KAGVTQTPRYLIKTRGQQVTLSCSPISGHRSVSWYQQTPGQGLQFLFEYFSETQRNKGNFPGRFSGRQFSNSRSEMNVSTLELGDSALYLCASSIGQIYGYTFGSGTRLTVV.

In this sample, this clonotype turned up a few times. This chain connects TRBV7-9 to TRBJ2-1, with D possibly TRBD2 on 6 matching bases. V dropped 2 bases and J dropped 9 bases, with 17 bases sitting between them. CDR1 SEHNR and CDR2 FQNEAQ come from the germline V gene (reference sequence). This CDR3 region has 15 residues. The chain's CDR3 is CASSLSRRGLGEQFF. CDR3 DNA sequence: TGTGCCAGCAGCTTAAGTCGGCGGGGTTTGGGTGAGCAGTTCTTC.

This clonotype has ten or more counts. This chain joins TRBV3-1 and TRBJ1-2, with D possibly being TRBD1 (5 bases). CDR1 and CDR2 (germline): LGHDT, YNNKEL (reference sequence). The V end lost 3 bases, the J end lost 8 bases, and 13 bases lay between the germline ends. This CDR3 is built from 13 residues. In DNA form, the CDR3 reads TGTGCCAGCAGCCAGCGCAGCGGGGGGGGCTACACCTTC. Amino acid sequence: CASSQRSGGGYTF.

This clonotype has ten or more counts. This chain uses TRBV7-9 with TRBJ1-1; weak D call: TRBD1 (5 bases). Trimming removed 2 bases from V and 13 bases from J, with 17 bases in between. CDR3 length: 13 residues. Per germline, CDR1 SEHNR and CDR2 FQNEAQ (reference sequence). The chain's CDR3 is CASSLSTGGRGFF. CDR3 bases: TGTGCCAGCAGCTTATCAACTGGTGGAAGGGGTTTCTTT. The entire variable domain, with the rest obtained from reference TRBV7-9 and TRBJ1-1, is as follows: DTGVSQNPRHKITKRGQNVTFRCDPISEHNRLYWYRQTLGQGPEFLTYFQNEAQLEKSRLLSDRFSAERPKGSFSTLEIQRTEQGDSAMYLCASSLSTGGRGFFGQGTRLTVV.

This clonotype was picked up many times. The rearrangement links TRBV7-8 to TRBJ2-1; 8 bases map to TRBD2. This CDR3 has 16 residues. Germline-derived CDR1 and CDR2 are SGHVS and FQNEAQ. With V trimmed by 3 bases and J by 0 bases, 4 bases remained unmatched. The CDR3 DNA sequence: TGTGCCAGCAGCTTCCGCAGCGGGAGCTCCTACAATGAGCAGTTCTTC. Amino acids: CASSFRSGSSYNEQFF.

This clonotype was counted between two and nine times. The V gene is TRBV28, the J gene TRBJ1-6; no reliable D call. V lost 6 bases, J lost 6 bases, and 6 bases lay in between. CDR1 and CDR2 (germline): MDHEN, SYDVKM. This CDR3 region has 12 residues. CDR3 region: CASSRINSPLHF. The CDR3 bases are TGTGCCAGCAGCCGGATTAATTCACCCCTCCACTTT.

This clonotype was recorded a few times. This sequence may be a read error, since a much larger clone differs from it by one base. The V and J genes are TRBV12-3 or TRBV12-4 and TRBJ1-2; D is unresolved. The V end lost 2 bases, the J end lost 5 bases, and 6 bases lay between the germline ends. The CDR3 contains 12 residues. For the CDR3, the DNA is TGTGCCAGCAGTTTAAGGCCTTATGGCTACACCTTC. Protein: CASSLRPYGYTF.

At least ten counts were recorded for this clonotype. V gene TRBV30 combines with J gene TRBJ1-1; weak D call: TRBD1 (5 bases). The CDR3 runs to 15 residues. The V gene lost 2 bases and the J gene lost 1 base, with 14 bases spanning the gap. The germline gives CDR1 GTSNPN, CDR2 SVGIG (reference sequence). The CDR3 spells CAWSPVRAANTEAFF. In DNA form, the CDR3 reads TGTGCCTGGAGTCCCGTCAGGGCGGCGAACACTGAAGCTTTCTTT.

Many counts were recorded for this clonotype. The rearrangement links TRBV20-1 to TRBJ2-1, with D perhaps matching TRBD2 (7 bases). Per the germline V gene, CDR1 is DFQATT and CDR2 is SNEGSKA (reference sequence). This CDR3 is built from 12 residues. V dropped 3 bases and J dropped 8 bases, with 11 bases sitting between them. CDR3 nucleotides: TGCAGTGCTAGCGGGGGGCTTGATGAGCAGTTCTTC. Translating it yields CSASGGLDEQFF.